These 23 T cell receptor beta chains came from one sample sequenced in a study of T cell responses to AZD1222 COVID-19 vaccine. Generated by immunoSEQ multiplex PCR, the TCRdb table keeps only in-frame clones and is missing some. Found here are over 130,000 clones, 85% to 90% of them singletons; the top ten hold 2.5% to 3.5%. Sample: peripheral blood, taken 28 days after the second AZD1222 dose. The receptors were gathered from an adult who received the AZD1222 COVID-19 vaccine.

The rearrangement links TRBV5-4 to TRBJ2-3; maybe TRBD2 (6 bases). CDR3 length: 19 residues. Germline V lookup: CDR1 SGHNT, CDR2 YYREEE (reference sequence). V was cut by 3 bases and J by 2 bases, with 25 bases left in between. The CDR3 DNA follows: TGTGCCAGCAGCTGGCAGCGGAGGGGCAGCTCTTCAAACACAGATACGCAGTATTTT. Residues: CASSWQRRGSSSNTDTQYF.

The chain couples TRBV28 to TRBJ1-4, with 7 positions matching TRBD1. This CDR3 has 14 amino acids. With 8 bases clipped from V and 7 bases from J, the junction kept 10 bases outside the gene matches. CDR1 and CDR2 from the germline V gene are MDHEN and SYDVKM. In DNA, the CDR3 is TGTGCCAGCTCATCTGACAGGGAGGGTGAAAAACTGTTTTTT. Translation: CASSSDREGEKLFF.

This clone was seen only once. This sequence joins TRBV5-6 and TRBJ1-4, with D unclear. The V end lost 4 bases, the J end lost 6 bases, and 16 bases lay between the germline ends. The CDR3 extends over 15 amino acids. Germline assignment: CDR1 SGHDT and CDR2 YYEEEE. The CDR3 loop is CASSPAKDLDEKLFF. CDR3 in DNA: TGTGCCAGCAGCCCGGCAAAGGACTTGGATGAAAAACTGTTTTTT.

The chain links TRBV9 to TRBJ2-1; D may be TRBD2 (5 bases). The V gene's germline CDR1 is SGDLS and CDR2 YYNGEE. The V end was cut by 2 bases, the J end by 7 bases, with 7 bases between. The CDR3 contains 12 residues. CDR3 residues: CASSVSDNEQFF. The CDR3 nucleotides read TGTGCCAGCAGCGTTAGCGATAATGAGCAGTTCTTC.

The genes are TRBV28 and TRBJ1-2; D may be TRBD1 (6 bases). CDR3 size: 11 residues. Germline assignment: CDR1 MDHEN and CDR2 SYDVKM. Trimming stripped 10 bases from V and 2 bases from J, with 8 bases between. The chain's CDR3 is CATGVNYGYTF. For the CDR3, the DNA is TGTGCCACAGGGGTAAACTATGGCTACACCTTC.

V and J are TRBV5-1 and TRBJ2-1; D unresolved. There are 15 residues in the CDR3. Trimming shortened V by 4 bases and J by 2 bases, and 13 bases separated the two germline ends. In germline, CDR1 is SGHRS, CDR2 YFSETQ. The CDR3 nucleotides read TGCGCCAGCAGCATAGTCGGAGAGGCCTACAATGAGCAGTTCTTC. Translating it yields CASSIVGEAYNEQFF.

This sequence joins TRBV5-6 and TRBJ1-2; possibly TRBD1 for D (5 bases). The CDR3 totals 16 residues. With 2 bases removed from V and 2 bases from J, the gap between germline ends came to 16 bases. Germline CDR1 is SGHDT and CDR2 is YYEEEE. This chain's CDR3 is CASSLPPQGDNYGYTF. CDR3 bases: TGTGCCAGCAGCTTACCCCCTCAAGGGGACAACTATGGCTACACCTTC.

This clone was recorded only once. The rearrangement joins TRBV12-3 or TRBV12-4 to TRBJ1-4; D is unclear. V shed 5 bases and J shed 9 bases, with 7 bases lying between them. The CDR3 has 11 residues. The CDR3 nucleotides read TGTGCCAGCAGTCAAATAAAAAAACTGTTTTTT. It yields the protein CASSQIKKLFF.

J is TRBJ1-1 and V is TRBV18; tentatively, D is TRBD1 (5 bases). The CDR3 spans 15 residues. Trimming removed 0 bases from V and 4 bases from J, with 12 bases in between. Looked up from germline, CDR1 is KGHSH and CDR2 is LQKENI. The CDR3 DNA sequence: TGTGCCAGCTCACCACCCCAGGGCTTGGGCACTGAAGCTTTCTTT. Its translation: CASSPPQGLGTEAFF. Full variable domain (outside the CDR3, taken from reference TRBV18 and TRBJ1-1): NAGVMQNPRHLVRRRGQEARLRCSPMKGHSHVYWYRQLPEEGLKFMVYLQKENIIDESGMPKERFSAEFPKEGPSILRIQQVVRGDSAAYFCASSPPQGLGTEAFFGQGTRLTVV.

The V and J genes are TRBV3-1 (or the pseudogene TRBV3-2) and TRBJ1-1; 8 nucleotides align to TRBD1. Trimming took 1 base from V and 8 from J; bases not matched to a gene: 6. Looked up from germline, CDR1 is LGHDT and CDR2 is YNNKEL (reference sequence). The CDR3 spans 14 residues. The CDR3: CASSQAIGQGEAFF. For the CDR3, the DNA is TGTGCCAGCAGCCAAGCCATCGGACAGGGCGAAGCTTTCTTT.

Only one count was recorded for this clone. The CDR3 bases are TGTGCCAGCTCACCACGTTCGGACGAGCAGTACTTC. Translated, it gives CASSPRSDEQYF. The chain carries TRBV18 and TRBJ2-7; D is undetermined. Germline lookup yields CDR1 KGHSH and CDR2 LQKENI. V lost 1 base and J 5 bases, leaving 6 bases between the germline ends. The CDR3 contains 12 residues.

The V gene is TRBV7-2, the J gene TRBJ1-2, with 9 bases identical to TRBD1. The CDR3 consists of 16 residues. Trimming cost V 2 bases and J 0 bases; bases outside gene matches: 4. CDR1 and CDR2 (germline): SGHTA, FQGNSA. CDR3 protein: CASSLSRQGANYGYTF. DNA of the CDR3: TGTGCCAGCAGCTTAAGTAGACAGGGGGCTAACTATGGCTACACCTTC.

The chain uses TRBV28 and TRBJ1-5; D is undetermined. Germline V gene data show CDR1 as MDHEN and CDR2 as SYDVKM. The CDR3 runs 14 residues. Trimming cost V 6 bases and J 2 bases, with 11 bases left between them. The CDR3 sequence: CASSLTQGNQPQHF. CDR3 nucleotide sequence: TGTGCCAGCAGCCTAACCCAGGGCAATCAGCCCCAGCATTTT.

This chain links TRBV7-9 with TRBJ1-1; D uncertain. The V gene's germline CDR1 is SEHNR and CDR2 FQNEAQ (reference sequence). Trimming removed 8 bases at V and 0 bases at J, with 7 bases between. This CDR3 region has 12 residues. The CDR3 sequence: CASRSMNTEAFF. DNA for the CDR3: TGTGCCAGCCGAAGTATGAACACTGAAGCTTTCTTT. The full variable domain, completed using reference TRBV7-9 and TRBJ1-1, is DTGVSQNPRHKITKRGQNVTFRCDPISEHNRLYWYRQTLGQGPEFLTYFQNEAQLEKSRLLSDRFSAERPKGSFSTLEIQRTEQGDSAMYLCASRSMNTEAFFGQGTRLTVV.

CDR3 region: CASSRRTTNYGYTF. The CDR3 DNA is TGTGCCAGTAGCCGACGGACAACGAACTATGGCTACACCTTC. The chain carries TRBV19 and TRBJ1-2; perhaps TRBD1 as D (5 bases). CDR1 and CDR2 (germline): LNHDA, SQIVND (reference sequence). This CDR3 spans 14 amino acids. The V gene lost 6 bases and the J gene lost 2 bases, with 13 bases spanning the gap.

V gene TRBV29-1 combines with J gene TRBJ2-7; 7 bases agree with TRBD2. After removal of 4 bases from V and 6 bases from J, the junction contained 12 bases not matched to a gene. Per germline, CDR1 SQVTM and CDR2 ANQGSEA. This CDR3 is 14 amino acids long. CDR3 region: CSVGKGMGGSEQYF. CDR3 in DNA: TGCAGCGTTGGAAAAGGGATGGGGGGGTCCGAGCAGTACTTC.

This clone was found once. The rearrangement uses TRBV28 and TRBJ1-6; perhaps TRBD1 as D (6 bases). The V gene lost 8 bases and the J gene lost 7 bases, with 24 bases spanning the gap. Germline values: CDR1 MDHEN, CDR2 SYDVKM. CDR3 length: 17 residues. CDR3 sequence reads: CASGAGFVGQFNSPLHF. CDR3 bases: TGTGCCAGCGGAGCGGGGTTTGTAGGACAGTTCAATTCACCCCTCCACTTT.

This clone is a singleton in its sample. CDR3 bases: TGTGCCATCAGTGAGAATTCGGGTGGCAATCAGCCCCAGCATTTT. Protein product: CAISENSGGNQPQHF. V usage is TRBV10-3 and J usage is TRBJ1-5, with D unclear. The CDR3 sequence is 15 residues long. Trimming removed 2 bases at V and 2 bases at J, with 10 bases between. Germline assignment: CDR1 ENHRY and CDR2 SYGVKD.

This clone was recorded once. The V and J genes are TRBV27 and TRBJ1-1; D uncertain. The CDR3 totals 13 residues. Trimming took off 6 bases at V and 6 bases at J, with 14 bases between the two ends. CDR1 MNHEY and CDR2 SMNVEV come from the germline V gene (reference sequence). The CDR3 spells CASRQILMAEAFF. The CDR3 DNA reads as TGTGCCAGCAGGCAAATTCTGATGGCTGAAGCTTTCTTT.

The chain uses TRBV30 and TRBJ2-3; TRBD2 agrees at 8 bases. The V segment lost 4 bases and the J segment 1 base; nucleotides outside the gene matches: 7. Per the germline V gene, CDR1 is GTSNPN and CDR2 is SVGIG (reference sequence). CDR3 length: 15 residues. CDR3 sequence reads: CAWTNGGAGTDTQYF. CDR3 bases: TGTGCCTGGACCAACGGGGGGGCCGGCACAGATACGCAGTATTTT.

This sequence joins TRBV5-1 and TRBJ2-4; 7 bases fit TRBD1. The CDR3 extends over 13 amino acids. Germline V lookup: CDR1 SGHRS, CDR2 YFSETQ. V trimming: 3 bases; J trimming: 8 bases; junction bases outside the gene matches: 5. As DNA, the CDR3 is TGCGCCAGCAGCTCGACAGGGACGGACATTCAGTACTTC. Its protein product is CASSSTGTDIQYF.

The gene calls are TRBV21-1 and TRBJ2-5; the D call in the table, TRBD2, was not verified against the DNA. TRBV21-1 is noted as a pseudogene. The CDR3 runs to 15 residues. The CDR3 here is CASSSRGGSQETQYF. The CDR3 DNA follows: TGTGCCAGCAGCTCCCGGGGGGGGTCCCAAGAGACCCAGTACTTC.

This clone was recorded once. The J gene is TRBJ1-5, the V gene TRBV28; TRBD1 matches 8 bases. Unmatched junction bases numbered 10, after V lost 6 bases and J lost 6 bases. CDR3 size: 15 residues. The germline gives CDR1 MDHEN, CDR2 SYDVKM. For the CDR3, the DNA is TGTGCCAGCAGGGGAGGACAGGGTATGAGTCAGCCCCAGCATTTT. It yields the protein CASRGGQGMSQPQHF. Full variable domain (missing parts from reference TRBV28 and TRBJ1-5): DVKVTQSSRYLVKRTGEKVFLECVQDMDHENMFWYRQDPGLGLRLIYFSYDVKMKEKGDIPEGYSVSREKKERFSLILESASTNQTSMYLCASRGGQGMSQPQHFGDGTRLSIL.